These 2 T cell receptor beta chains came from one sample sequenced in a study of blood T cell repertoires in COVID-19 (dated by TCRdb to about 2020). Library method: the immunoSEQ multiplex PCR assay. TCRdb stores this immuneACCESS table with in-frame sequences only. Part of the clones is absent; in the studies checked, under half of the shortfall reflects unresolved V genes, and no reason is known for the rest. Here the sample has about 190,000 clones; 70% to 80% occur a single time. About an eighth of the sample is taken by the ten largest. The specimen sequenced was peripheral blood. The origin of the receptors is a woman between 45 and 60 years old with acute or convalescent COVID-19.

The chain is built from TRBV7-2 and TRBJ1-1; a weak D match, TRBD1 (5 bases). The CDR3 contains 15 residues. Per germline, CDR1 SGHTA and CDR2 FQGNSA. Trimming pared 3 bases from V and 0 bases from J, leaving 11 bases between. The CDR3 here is CASSLGGRMNTEAFF. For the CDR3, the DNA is TGTGCCAGCAGCTTGGGGGGACGGATGAACACTGAAGCTTTCTTT.

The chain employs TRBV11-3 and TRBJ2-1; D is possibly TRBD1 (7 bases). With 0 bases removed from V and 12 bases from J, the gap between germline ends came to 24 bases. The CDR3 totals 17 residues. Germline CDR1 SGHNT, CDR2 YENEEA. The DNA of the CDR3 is TGTGCCAGCAGCTTAGATGGGAGGACAGGTTCCTACAGGGCGCAGTTCTTC. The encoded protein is CASSLDGRTGSYRAQFF.